These 28 T cell receptor beta chains share one sample of origin, sequenced in a study of blood T cell repertoires in COVID-19 (dated by TCRdb to about 2020). The receptor library was made with the immunoSEQ multiplex PCR assay. Imported from immuneACCESS, the table was reduced by TCRdb to in-frame sequences with V and J called. These copies leave out some clones; in studies compared against another copy, an unresolved V gene accounts for under half, and the cause of the remainder is not known. The sample table holds around 230,000 clones, of which about nine tenths were seen once. Together, the top ten hold 2.5% to 3% of the sample. Specimen: PBMCs or T cells enriched from blood (not recorded which). These receptors came from a young woman who had recovered from COVID-19.

The rearrangement uses TRBV4-3 and TRBJ2-7; 9 positions match TRBD2. The germline V gene encodes CDR1 LGHNA and CDR2 YSLEER. The CDR3 has 15 residues. The J segment lost 3 bases and the V segment lost 0 bases, leaving 3 bases of the junction unmatched. CDR3 sequence reads: CASSQDPSGDYEQYF. The CDR3 DNA reads TGCGCCAGCAGCCAAGACCCTAGCGGGGACTACGAGCAGTACTTC.

The chain couples TRBV5-6 to TRBJ2-1, with D hard to call. The CDR3 totals 15 residues. Germline CDR1 reads SGHDT; CDR2 reads YYEEEE. V was trimmed by 2 bases and J by 4 bases, leaving 13 bases between them. In DNA, the CDR3 is TGTGCCAGCAGCTTCGGAGTAGCTGGGTACAATGAGCAGTTCTTC. Encoded protein: CASSFGVAGYNEQFF.

The rearrangement uses TRBV6-5 and TRBJ2-3; a possible D gene is TRBD2 (6 bases). CDR1 and CDR2 (germline): MNHEY, SVGAGI. This CDR3 contains 15 residues. V lost 6 bases and J lost 2, with 15 bases in between. CDR3 DNA: TGTGCCAGCAGGAGCCCGGACTACAACACAGATACGCAGTATTTT. Its translation is CASRSPDYNTDTQYF.

The genes are TRBV5-1 and TRBJ1-6; tentatively, D is TRBD1 (5 bases). CDR1 SGHRS and CDR2 YFSETQ come from the germline V gene. V gave up 0 bases and J gave up 7 bases, with 14 bases separating them. The CDR3 sequence is 16 residues long. CDR3 protein: CASSLGFQGHNSPLHF. As DNA, the CDR3 is TGCGCCAGCAGCTTGGGGTTTCAGGGCCACAATTCACCCCTCCACTTT.

CDR3 coding DNA: TGCGCCAGCAGCCAAGCCCCCGGGCCGGGGGGAGGCGGCGAGCAGTACTTC. This encodes CASSQAPGPGGGGEQYF. The chain employs TRBV4-3 and TRBJ2-7, with 7 nucleotides matching TRBD2. V shed 1 base, J shed 6 bases, and the junction held 15 bases outside the gene matches. Germline loops: CDR1 LGHNA, CDR2 YSLEER. The length of the CDR3 is 17 residues.

The gene calls are TRBV23-1 and TRBJ1-1, with 11 bases aligning to TRBD1. TRBV23-1 is flagged as an ORF with uncertain function. The CDR3 has 19 residues. Unmatched junction bases numbered 12, after V lost 3 bases and J lost 0 bases. CDR3 in DNA: TGCGCCAGCAGTCACTCGCGGACAGGGGGCAGTCTAGTGAACACTGAAGCTTTCTTT. Its translation is CASSHSRTGGSLVNTEAFF.

The chain combines TRBV5-4 with TRBJ1-4; D is undetermined. CDR1 and CDR2 from the germline V gene are SGHNT and YYREEE (reference sequence). V was shortened by 4 bases and J by 8 bases, with 12 bases between the two germline ends. The CDR3 is made up of 13 amino acids. CDR3 in DNA: TGTGCCAGCAGCCCACAGCTCGGAGAAAAACTGTTTTTT. Translated, it gives CASSPQLGEKLFF.

V is TRBV3-1 (or the pseudogene TRBV3-2) and J is TRBJ2-3, with 10 bases matching TRBD2. The CDR3 has 17 amino acids. Germline V gives CDR1 LGHDT, CDR2 YNNKEL (reference sequence). V lost 3 bases to trimming and J lost 2 bases; unmatched junction nucleotides: 8. The CDR3: CASSHASGGFDTDTQYF. The CDR3 DNA is TGTGCCAGCAGCCACGCTAGCGGGGGTTTCGACACAGATACGCAGTATTTT.

In nucleotides, the CDR3 is TGCGCCAGCAGCTTGCCTATCGGGAACACTGAAGCTTTCTTT. Encoded protein: CASSLPIGNTEAFF. The chain recombines TRBV5-1 with TRBJ1-1, with no clear D. V was shortened by 1 base and J by 1 base, with 8 bases between the two germline ends. Germline V gene lookup returns CDR1 SGHRS and CDR2 YFSETQ. The CDR3 consists of 14 residues.

This chain links TRBV11-2 with TRBJ2-1; 8 positions match TRBD1. CDR1 is SGHAT, CDR2 FQNNGV, per germline. This CDR3 contains 15 residues. The J segment lost 4 bases and the V segment lost 5 bases, leaving 7 bases of the junction unmatched. The CDR3 loop reads CASSHRDRTYNEQFF. Here the CDR3 DNA reads TGTGCCAGCAGCCACCGGGACAGGACTTACAATGAGCAGTTCTTC.

This rearrangement joins TRBV13 to TRBJ1-3; TRBD1 aligns across 8 bases. Germline CDR1 PRHDT, CDR2 FYEKMQ (reference sequence). Trimming at V came to 0 bases and at J to 7 bases, leaving 5 bases not matched to a gene. This CDR3 comprises 15 residues. In DNA form, the CDR3 reads TGTGCCAGCAGCTTAGGGGACAGGGTGTTTAACACCATATATTTT. It encodes CASSLGDRVFNTIYF. The full variable domain, its missing parts supplied by reference TRBV13 and TRBJ1-3, is AAGVIQSPRHLIKEKRETATLKCYPIPRHDTVYWYQQGPGQDPQFLISFYEKMQSDKGSIPDRFSAQQFSDYHSELNMSSLELGDSALYFCASSLGDRVFNTIYFGEGSWLTVV.

The chain joins TRBV19 to TRBJ2-7, with D perhaps TRBD1 (6 bases). The germline CDR1 and CDR2 sequences are LNHDA and SQIVND (reference sequence). V lost 6 bases, J lost 0 bases, and 15 bases lay in between. There are 15 residues in the CDR3. The DNA for the CDR3 is TGTGCCAGTAGCACCCAGGGGCAGGGCTCCTACGAGCAGTACTTC. Translated, it gives CASSTQGQGSYEQYF.

The chain combines TRBV11-3 with TRBJ2-5; 9 nucleotides match TRBD2. Germline V lookup: CDR1 SGHNT, CDR2 YENEEA. V shed 1 base, J shed 2 bases, and the junction held 2 bases outside the gene matches. The CDR3 covers 15 residues. The CDR3 loop reads CASSLGSGGQETQYF. In nucleotides, the CDR3 is TGTGCCAGCAGCTTAGGGAGCGGGGGGCAAGAGACCCAGTACTTC.

The chain links TRBV9 to TRBJ2-3, with unresolved D. V was clipped by 2 bases and J by 6 bases, with 13 bases between them. Germline-derived CDR1 and CDR2 are SGDLS and YYNGEE. This CDR3 contains 14 residues. CDR3 in amino acids: CASSVSEAIDTQYF. The CDR3 coding sequence is TGTGCCAGCAGCGTGTCCGAAGCGATTGATACGCAGTATTTT.

In the case of this clone: Other DNA sequences in this specimen translate into the identical CDR3. The chain combines TRBV7-3 with TRBJ1-6; D perhaps matches TRBD1 (6 bases). V shed 0 bases and J shed 0 bases, with 6 bases lying between them. The CDR3 spans 16 residues. Germline-derived CDR1 and CDR2 are SGHTA and FQGTGA. CDR3 in amino acids: CASSLTGGSYNSPLHF. The DNA of the CDR3 is TGTGCCAGCAGCTTAACAGGGGGCTCCTATAATTCACCCCTCCACTTT.

CDR3 region: CASSKRQGERETQYF. CDR3 in DNA: TGTGCCAGTAGTAAAAGACAGGGGGAGCGAGAGACCCAGTACTTC. This chain connects TRBV19 to TRBJ2-5, with 9 bases matching TRBD1. J lost 4 bases, V lost 4 bases, and 7 bases had no gene match. The CDR3 runs 15 residues. Germline lookup yields CDR1 LNHDA and CDR2 SQIVND (reference sequence).

The rearrangement links TRBV6-2 or TRBV6-3 to TRBJ2-3; perhaps TRBD2 as D (6 bases). The V gene's germline CDR1 is MNHEY and CDR2 SVGEGT. This CDR3 comprises 14 residues. Trimming removed 4 bases at V and 3 bases at J, with 11 bases between. The CDR3 is CASSSGTFTDTQYF. In DNA, the CDR3 is TGTGCCAGCAGTTCTGGGACTTTTACAGATACGCAGTATTTT.

J is TRBJ1-2 and V is TRBV7-9; TRBD1 might be the D (5 bases). CDR1 and CDR2 from the germline V gene are SEHNR and FQNEAQ (reference sequence). The CDR3 runs 15 residues. V shed 4 bases and J shed 1 base, with 13 bases lying between them. The CDR3: CASSSGGQGNYGYTF. CDR3 nucleotide sequence: TGTGCCAGCAGCTCCGGCGGCCAGGGTAACTATGGCTACACCTTC.

This sequence joins TRBV6-5 and TRBJ1-2; 12 bases are a match to TRBD1. The CDR3 has 15 amino acids. The V segment lost 6 bases and the J segment 4 bases; nucleotides outside the gene matches: 6. Per the germline V gene, CDR1 is MNHEY and CDR2 is SVGAGI. The CDR3: CASSFGTGGGYGYTF. CDR3 nucleotides: TGTGCCAGCAGCTTCGGGACAGGGGGCGGCTATGGCTACACCTTC.

This clone has only one observation. The V gene is TRBV15, the J gene TRBJ1-1; D gene ambiguous. V lost 0 bases and J 6 bases, leaving 5 bases between the germline ends. The CDR3 covers 12 residues. CDR1 is LNHNV and CDR2 is YYDKDF in the germline V gene (reference sequence). CDR3 DNA: TGTGCCACCAGCAGAGAGCTACCTGAAGCTTTCTTT. Translation gives CATSRELPEAFF.

CDR3 in DNA: TGTGCCAGCAGCCAATACAAGGGGGATCAGCCCCAGCATTTT. It yields the protein CASSQYKGDQPQHF. This chain joins TRBV16 and TRBJ1-5, with TRBD1 as a possible D gene (6 bases). Germline assignment: CDR1 KGHSY and CDR2 FQNENV. The CDR3 spans 14 residues. Trimming removed 1 base from V and 5 bases from J, with 9 bases in between.

Worth noting for this clone: Other DNA sequences of this sample code for an identical CDR3. The V gene is TRBV5-1, the J gene TRBJ1-5, with 8 nucleotides matching TRBD1. The CDR3 length is 15 residues. The V gene end was trimmed by 2 bases and the J gene end by 1 base; junction bases not matched to a gene: 2. Per the germline V gene, CDR1 is SGHRS and CDR2 is YFSETQ. The CDR3 is CASSLAGGSNQPQHF. The CDR3 DNA follows: TGCGCCAGCAGCTTAGCAGGGGGCAGCAATCAGCCCCAGCATTTT.

The rearrangement links TRBV3-1 (or the pseudogene TRBV3-2) to TRBJ2-1; TRBD2 aligns across 10 bases. CDR1 and CDR2 (germline): LGHDT, YNNKEL (reference sequence). V was pared by 1 base and J by 9 bases, with 12 bases of the junction left unmatched. The CDR3 spans 17 residues. The CDR3 sequence: CASSQGVLAGGLTEQFF. The CDR3 DNA is TGTGCCAGCAGCCAAGGGGTATTAGCGGGGGGACTCACTGAGCAGTTCTTC.

This clone came up a few times. The gene calls are TRBV5-1 and TRBJ2-6; maybe TRBD1 (5 bases). CDR3 length equals 14 residues. Trimming took off 8 bases at V and 4 bases at J, with 13 bases between the two ends. The V gene's germline CDR1 is SGHRS and CDR2 YFSETQ. For the CDR3, the DNA is TGCGCCAGTCAGGGAACTCTCGGGGCCAACGTCCTGACTTTC. The encoded protein is CASQGTLGANVLTF.

V usage is TRBV5-1 and J usage is TRBJ1-6, with 8 bases that match TRBD1. The V segment lost 4 bases and the J segment 5 bases; nucleotides outside the gene matches: 2. From germline, CDR1 is SGHRS and CDR2 YFSETQ. The CDR3 consists of 14 residues. CDR3 protein: CASSRDRNNSPLHF. The DNA of the CDR3 is TGCGCCAGCAGCAGGGACAGGAATAATTCACCCCTCCACTTT.

This chain joins TRBV28 and TRBJ1-2; possible D gene TRBD1, 5 bases. Germline CDR1 reads MDHEN; CDR2 reads SYDVKM. Trimming stripped 1 base from V and 7 bases from J, with 16 bases between. The CDR3 is 15 amino acids. The CDR3 DNA sequence: TGTGCCAGCAGTTTATTTCCAGGGTGGAGGGGTGGCTACACCTTC. This codes for CASSLFPGWRGGYTF.

This chain connects TRBV4-2 to TRBJ2-7; D ambiguous. The V end was cut by 4 bases, the J end by 0 bases, with 13 bases between. The CDR3 length is 15 residues. Germline V gene sequence: CDR1 LGHNA, CDR2 YNFKEQ. DNA of the CDR3: TGTGCCAGCAGCCCTTACCTCGACAACTCCTACGAGCAGTACTTC. Translating gives CASSPYLDNSYEQYF.

The rearrangement links TRBV6-5 to TRBJ1-1; a weak D match, TRBD1 (6 bases). V lost 6 bases to trimming and J lost 1 base, with 9 bases between them. This CDR3 has 13 amino acids. From germline, CDR1 is MNHEY and CDR2 SVGAGI. The CDR3: CASSPRGNTEAFF. The CDR3, as DNA: TGTGCCAGCAGCCCCAGGGGGAACACTGAAGCTTTCTTT.